Below are 32 T cell receptor beta chains sequenced from a single sample in a study of blood T cell repertoires in COVID-19 (dated by TCRdb to between 2020 and 2021). Library preparation used the immunoSEQ multiplex PCR assay. The table was pulled from immuneACCESS by TCRdb, which kept in-frame rearrangements only. Such tables lose some clones; where checked, under half of the loss comes from unresolved V genes, and the rest has no known cause. This sample holds 240,000 or so clones; 87% were observed only once. The ten largest clones add up to 7.2% of the sample. The source material was peripheral blood. All receptors come from a man aged 55 to 70 who had recovered from COVID-19.

In its sample, this clone was seen a few times. V and J are TRBV23-1 and TRBJ1-1; D uncertain. TRBV23-1 is designated an ORF whose function remains uncertain. Trimming cost V 6 bases and J 0 bases, with 11 bases left between them. CDR3 length equals 14 residues. CDR3 sequence: CASSHLRLNTEAFF. For the CDR3, the DNA is TGCGCCAGCAGCCATCTGCGCCTGAACACTGAAGCTTTCTTT.

The chain has TRBV2 and TRBJ1-2, with TRBD1 matching 8 bases. The CDR3 length is 15 residues. V lost 11 bases, J lost 0 bases, and 11 bases stayed unmatched. Germline loops: CDR1 SNHLY, CDR2 FYNNEI. As DNA, the CDR3 is TGTGCCGGACAGGGTGGCTCAGGCCCTAACTATGGCTACACCTTC. Translated: CAGQGGSGPNYGYTF.

This rearrangement joins TRBV29-1 to TRBJ1-2; 8 nucleotides align to TRBD1. Germline V gene sequence: CDR1 SQVTM, CDR2 ANQGSEA. CDR3 length: 10 residues. The CDR3 bases are TGCACCGCAGGGGGCGATGGCTACACCTTC. Encoded protein: CTAGGDGYTF.

The chain is built from TRBV10-3 and TRBJ2-6; 8 bases are a match to TRBD1. The germline CDR1 and CDR2 sequences are ENHRY and SYGVKD. The CDR3 runs to 16 residues. Trimming took 1 base from V and 1 from J; bases not matched to a gene: 0. The CDR3 loop is CAISEYRGSGANVLTF. CDR3 in DNA: TGTGCCATCAGTGAGTACAGGGGGTCTGGGGCCAACGTCCTGACTTTC.

The chain combines TRBV19 with TRBJ1-3, with unresolved D. CDR1 is LNHDA, CDR2 SQIVND, per germline (reference sequence). The CDR3 extends over 14 amino acids. Trimming removed 8 bases at V and 0 bases at J, with 11 bases between. CDR3 bases: TGTGCCAGTCGAGGCGGCTACTCTGGAAACACCATATATTTT. Amino acid sequence: CASRGGYSGNTIYF.

J is TRBJ2-1 and V is TRBV5-1; 9 nucleotides line up with TRBD1. The CDR3 consists of 15 residues. The germline CDR1 and CDR2 sequences are SGHRS and YFSETQ. Trimming cost V 2 bases and J 5 bases; bases outside gene matches: 5. CDR3 DNA sequence: TGCGCCAGCAGCTTAGGGACAGGGAATGACAATGAGCAGTTCTTC. It encodes CASSLGTGNDNEQFF. The full variable domain, in which reference TRBV5-1 and TRBJ2-1 provide the parts outside the CDR3, is KAGVTQTPRYLIKTRGQQVTLSCSPISGHRSVSWYQQTPGQGLQFLFEYFSETQRNKGNFPGRFSGRQFSNSRSEMNVSTLELGDSALYLCASSLGTGNDNEQFFGPGTRLTVL.

This chain uses TRBV7-9 with TRBJ2-1; 7 bases line up with TRBD1. With V trimmed by 5 bases and J by 4 bases, 11 bases remained unmatched. The germline V gene encodes CDR1 SEHNR and CDR2 FQNEAQ (reference sequence). This CDR3 spans 16 amino acids. The CDR3 protein is CASSPRTGSLYNEQFF. The DNA of the CDR3 is TGTGCCAGCAGCCCTAGGACAGGATCCCTTTACAATGAGCAGTTCTTC.

In this sample, this clone turned up a few times. The V gene is TRBV12-5, the J gene TRBJ1-5, with a weak D call TRBD1 (5 bases). The germline CDR1 and CDR2 sequences are LGHNT and FRNRAP. Trimming removed 0 bases at V and 0 bases at J, with 9 bases between. The CDR3 length is 16 residues. The CDR3 DNA reads as TGTGCTAGTGGTTTGGTTCAGGGTCTTAGCAATCAGCCCCAGCATTTT. Protein product: CASGLVQGLSNQPQHF.

The V call is TRBV7-2, the J call TRBJ1-2; 8 bases agree with TRBD1. The V segment lost 5 bases and the J segment 5 bases; nucleotides outside the gene matches: 4. Germline CDR1 is SGHTA and CDR2 is FQGNSA. This CDR3 is 13 amino acids long. The CDR3 here is CASSKDRDYGYTF. The CDR3 bases are TGTGCCAGCAGCAAGGACAGGGATTATGGCTACACCTTC.

Comments on this clone: The junction departs from the called germline gene at one end, perhaps through a read error. The chain couples TRBV5-6 to TRBJ2-4, with D possibly being TRBD1 (6 bases). This CDR3 has 13 amino acids. Germline V lookup: CDR1 SGHDT, CDR2 YYEEEE. The CDR3, as DNA: TGTGCCAGCAGGTTGGAACGAGGGGGTCCCTTGTACTTC. It translates to CASRLERGGPLYF.

This clone has only one observation. The rearrangement joins TRBV19 to TRBJ2-2, with 7 bases aligning to TRBD1. J was trimmed by 4 bases and V by 4 bases; bases with no gene match: 3. The CDR3 has 14 amino acids. CDR1 is LNHDA and CDR2 is SQIVND in the germline V gene (reference sequence). In DNA form, the CDR3 reads TGTGCCAGTAGTAGAGGGGGCGGCACCGGGGAGCTGTTTTTT. Amino acid sequence: CASSRGGGTGELFF.

V and J are TRBV29-1 and TRBJ1-1; a weak D match, TRBD1 (6 bases). Per the germline V gene, CDR1 is SQVTM and CDR2 is ANQGSEA. Trimming shortened V by 3 bases and J by 6 bases, and 11 bases separated the two germline ends. This CDR3 comprises 12 residues. CDR3 nucleotide sequence: TGCAGCGTTGATTCAGGGGTCCCTGAAGCTTTCTTT. It encodes CSVDSGVPEAFF.

This sequence joins TRBV24-1 and TRBJ1-2; 7 nucleotides match TRBD1. CDR1 is KGHDR and CDR2 is SFDVKD in the germline V gene. Unmatched junction bases numbered 6, after V lost 2 bases and J lost 1 base. This CDR3 comprises 16 residues. DNA for the CDR3: TGTGCCACCAGTGATTCCGATGACAGGGTTAACTATGGCTACACCTTC. The encoded protein is CATSDSDDRVNYGYTF.

The chain couples TRBV6-1 to TRBJ1-1; 7 nucleotides line up with TRBD1. CDR1 and CDR2 (germline): MNHNS, SASEGT. V gave up 2 bases and J gave up 6 bases; unmatched junction bases: 6. The CDR3 sequence is 14 residues long. In DNA, the CDR3 is TGTGCCAGCAGTGAATTGGGCAGGGGGGCTGAAGCTTTCTTT. Protein sequence: CASSELGRGAEAFF.

This sequence joins TRBV27 and TRBJ2-1; a possible D gene is TRBD2 (6 bases). Germline assignment: CDR1 MNHEY and CDR2 SMNVEV (reference sequence). The V end lost 2 bases, the J end lost 8 bases, and 19 bases lay between the germline ends. This CDR3 has 16 amino acids. The CDR3 DNA is TGTGCCAGCAGTTTAGGTTTGATACGGGGGAACCATGAGCAGTTCTTC. This sequence encodes CASSLGLIRGNHEQFF.

The chain combines TRBV19 with TRBJ1-6, with 10 bases matching TRBD1. Germline V lookup: CDR1 LNHDA, CDR2 SQIVND (reference sequence). V lost 8 bases to trimming and J lost 0 bases; unmatched junction nucleotides: 7. The CDR3 runs 17 residues. The CDR3 nucleotides read TGTGCCAGTCAAACGGGACAGGGGAGCTCCTATAATTCACCCCTCCACTTT. It encodes CASQTGQGSSYNSPLHF.

The chain couples TRBV30 to TRBJ1-2, with a tentative D call TRBD1 (5 bases). With 2 bases removed from V and 6 bases from J, the gap between germline ends came to 10 bases. The CDR3 covers 12 residues. Germline CDR1 is GTSNPN and CDR2 is SVGIG (reference sequence). The CDR3 sequence is CAWSRGIDGYTF. CDR3 DNA sequence: TGTGCCTGGAGTAGGGGTATTGATGGCTACACCTTC.

This clone was seen once. The chain uses TRBV7-2 and TRBJ1-5; TRBD1 agrees at 7 bases. V was clipped by 3 bases and J by 6 bases; unmatched bases: 2. Per germline, CDR1 SGHTA and CDR2 FQGNSA. This CDR3 comprises 13 residues. CDR3 protein: CASSFDRVQPQHF. DNA for the CDR3: TGTGCCAGCAGCTTCGACAGGGTTCAGCCCCAGCATTTT.

The chain couples TRBV29-1 to TRBJ2-1; 9 bases fit TRBD2. The CDR3 runs 16 residues. V was clipped by 6 bases and J by 6 bases; unmatched bases: 15. Germline lookup yields CDR1 SQVTM and CDR2 ANQGSEA. CDR3 DNA: TGCAGCGTGGGCGGAGGGCGGCGGGGGGGCCCCAATGAGCAGTTCTTC. Amino acids: CSVGGGRRGGPNEQFF.

The chain joins TRBV4-2 to TRBJ2-1, with D hard to call. Per the germline V gene, CDR1 is LGHNA and CDR2 is YNFKEQ. CDR3 length: 15 amino acids. V was pared by 4 bases and J by 7 bases, with 17 bases between. The DNA of the CDR3 is TGTGCCAGCAGCCCGTTTATTCTCCCCGGGAATGAGCAGTTCTTC. This translates into CASSPFILPGNEQFF.

The rearrangement links TRBV5-1 to TRBJ2-7; 12 bases are shared with TRBD1. CDR1 is SGHRS and CDR2 is YFSETQ in the germline V gene. The ends lost 5 bases at V and 4 bases at J; junction bases unmatched: 4. The CDR3 spans 14 residues. The CDR3 DNA reads as TGCGCCAGCAGGGGGACAGGGGGCCTTTACGAGCAGTACGTC. It is translated as CASRGTGGLYEQYV.

The gene calls are TRBV4-1 and TRBJ1-3; D ambiguous. The V end was cut by 5 bases, the J end by 5 bases, with 4 bases between. Germline values: CDR1 MGHRA, CDR2 YSYEKL. The CDR3 is 11 residues long. The CDR3 nucleotides are TGCGCCAGCAGCTATCGAAACACCATATATTTT. Protein product: CASSYRNTIYF.

This clone was observed once. This chain links TRBV19 with TRBJ1-3; D gene uncertain. CDR1 LNHDA and CDR2 SQIVND come from the germline V gene (reference sequence). Trimming removed 6 bases from V and 3 bases from J, with 12 bases in between. The CDR3 extends over 14 amino acids. CDR3 loop: CASSFGRDGNTIYF. For the CDR3, the DNA is TGTGCCAGTAGCTTCGGGAGGGATGGAAACACCATATATTTT.

The chain recombines TRBV6-2 or TRBV6-3 with TRBJ1-2, with 7 bases matching TRBD1. The CDR3 has 14 residues. The ends lost 5 bases at V and 4 bases at J; junction bases unmatched: 7. Germline V lookup: CDR1 MNHEY, CDR2 SVGEGT. CDR3 coding DNA: TGTGCCAGCAGTACCAACAGGGGCGGCTATGGCTACACCTTC. It codes for CASSTNRGGYGYTF.

The CDR3 region has the DNA TGCGCCAGCAGCTTGGACGGAGTCGCGGGAAACACTGAAGCTTTCTTT. This gives the protein CASSLDGVAGNTEAFF. The V call is TRBV5-1, the J call TRBJ1-1; D is ambiguous. The CDR3 is made up of 16 amino acids. Trimming removed 0 bases at V and 2 bases at J, with 14 bases between. Germline V gene data show CDR1 as SGHRS and CDR2 as YFSETQ. The whole variable domain, filled in from reference TRBV5-1 and TRBJ1-1, reads KAGVTQTPRYLIKTRGQQVTLSCSPISGHRSVSWYQQTPGQGLQFLFEYFSETQRNKGNFPGRFSGRQFSNSRSEMNVSTLELGDSALYLCASSLDGVAGNTEAFFGQGTRLTVV.

The chain has TRBV5-1 and TRBJ2-7, with D unclear. CDR1 is SGHRS and CDR2 is YFSETQ in the germline V gene. The CDR3 is made up of 13 amino acids. Trimming removed 0 bases at V and 5 bases at J, with 9 bases between. CDR3 protein: CASSLDIPHEQYF. CDR3 bases: TGCGCCAGCAGCTTGGACATTCCCCACGAGCAGTACTTC.

This clone was counted a single time. V is TRBV6-2 or TRBV6-3 and J is TRBJ1-2; D unresolved. CDR1 is MNHEY and CDR2 is SVGEGT in the germline V gene. V was clipped by 5 bases and J by 8 bases, with 12 bases between them. The CDR3 is 12 residues long. The CDR3 reads CASSEGSGGYTF. The CDR3 nucleotides are TGTGCCAGCAGTGAGGGTTCCGGAGGCTACACCTTC.

This rearrangement joins TRBV3-1 (or the pseudogene TRBV3-2) to TRBJ2-3; 8 positions match TRBD2. Germline V gene lookup returns CDR1 LGHDT and CDR2 YNNKEL (reference sequence). The CDR3 contains 12 residues. The V segment lost 8 bases and the J segment 7 bases; nucleotides outside the gene matches: 5. Here the CDR3 reads CASRGGGYTQYF. As DNA, the CDR3 is TGTGCCAGCCGGGGGGGCGGTTATACGCAGTATTTT.

The chain uses TRBV5-1 and TRBJ2-3; 11 bases fit TRBD2. Per germline, CDR1 SGHRS and CDR2 YFSETQ. Trimming took 4 bases from V and 2 from J; bases not matched to a gene: 9. The CDR3 length is 17 residues. CDR3 residues: CASSHLTSGGVTDTQYF. CDR3 bases: TGCGCCAGCAGCCATCTAACTAGCGGGGGTGTCACAGATACGCAGTATTTT.

This clone was seen a handful of times. The gene calls are TRBV5-8 and TRBJ2-7; possibly TRBD1 for D (5 bases). The CDR3 runs 15 residues. Germline CDR1 and CDR2: SGHTS and YDEGEE. V lost 4 bases and J lost 3, with 17 bases in between. For the CDR3, the DNA is TGTGCCAGCAGCCCCTCAGCCCAGGGTATCTACGAGCAGTACGTC. It encodes CASSPSAQGIYEQYV.

V gene TRBV18 combines with J gene TRBJ1-6; D is undetermined. Trimming took off 2 bases at V and 10 bases at J, with 12 bases between the two ends. The CDR3 spans 14 residues. In germline, CDR1 is KGHSH, CDR2 LQKENI. Written as DNA, the CDR3 is TGTGCCAGCTCACCAGACCGCTACGGGTCACCCCTCCACTTT. Translation gives CASSPDRYGSPLHF.

The chain employs TRBV3-1 (or the pseudogene TRBV3-2) and TRBJ2-3, with TRBD2 identical over 13 bases. CDR3 length equals 16 residues. V gave up 3 bases and J gave up 1 base; unmatched junction bases: 1. Germline V gene lookup returns CDR1 LGHDT and CDR2 YNNKEL (reference sequence). The CDR3 bases are TGTGCCAGCAGCCATGGACTAGCGGGGGGCACAGATACGCAGTATTTT. Amino acid sequence: CASSHGLAGGTDTQYF.